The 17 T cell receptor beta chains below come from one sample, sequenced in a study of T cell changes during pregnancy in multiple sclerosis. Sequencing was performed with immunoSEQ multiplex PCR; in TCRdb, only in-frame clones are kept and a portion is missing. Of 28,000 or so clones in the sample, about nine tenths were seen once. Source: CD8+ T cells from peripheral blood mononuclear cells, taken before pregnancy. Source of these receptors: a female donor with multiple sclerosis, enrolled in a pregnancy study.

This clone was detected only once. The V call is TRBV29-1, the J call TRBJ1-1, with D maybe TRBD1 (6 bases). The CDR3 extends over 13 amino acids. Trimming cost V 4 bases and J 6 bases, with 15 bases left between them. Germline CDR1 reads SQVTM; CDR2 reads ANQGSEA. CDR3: CSVVGAAGAEAFF. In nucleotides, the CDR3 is TGCAGCGTTGTGGGGGCAGCCGGAGCTGAAGCTTTCTTT.

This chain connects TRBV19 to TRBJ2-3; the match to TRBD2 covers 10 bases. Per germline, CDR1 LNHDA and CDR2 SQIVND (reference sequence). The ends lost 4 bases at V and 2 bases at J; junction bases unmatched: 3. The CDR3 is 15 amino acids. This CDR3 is CASSTGLAATDTQYF. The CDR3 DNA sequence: TGTGCCAGTAGTACCGGACTAGCGGCCACAGATACGCAGTATTTT.

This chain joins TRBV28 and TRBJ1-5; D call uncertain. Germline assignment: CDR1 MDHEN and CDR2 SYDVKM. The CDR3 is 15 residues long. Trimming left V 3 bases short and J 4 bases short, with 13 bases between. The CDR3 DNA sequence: TGTGCCAGCAGTTTCCTCGGCACGGAGAATCAGCCCCAGCATTTT. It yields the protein CASSFLGTENQPQHF.

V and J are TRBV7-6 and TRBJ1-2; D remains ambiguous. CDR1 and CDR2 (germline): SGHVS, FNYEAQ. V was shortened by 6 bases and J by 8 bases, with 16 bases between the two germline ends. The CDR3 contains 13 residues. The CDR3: CASSPRTRGGYTF. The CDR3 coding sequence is TGTGCCAGCAGTCCTCGGACCAGAGGGGGCTACACCTTC. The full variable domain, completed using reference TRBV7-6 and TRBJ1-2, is GAGVSQSPRYKVTKRGQDVALRCDPISGHVSLYWYRQALGQGPEFLTYFNYEAQQDKSGLPNDRFSAERPEGSISTLTIQRTEQRDSAMYRCASSPRTRGGYTFGSGTRLTVV.

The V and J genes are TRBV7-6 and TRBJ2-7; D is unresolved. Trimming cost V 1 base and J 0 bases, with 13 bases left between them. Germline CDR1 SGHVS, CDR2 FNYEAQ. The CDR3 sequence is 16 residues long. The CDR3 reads CASSLVGTEHSYEQYF. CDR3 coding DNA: TGTGCCAGCAGCTTAGTTGGTACAGAGCACTCCTACGAGCAGTACTTC.

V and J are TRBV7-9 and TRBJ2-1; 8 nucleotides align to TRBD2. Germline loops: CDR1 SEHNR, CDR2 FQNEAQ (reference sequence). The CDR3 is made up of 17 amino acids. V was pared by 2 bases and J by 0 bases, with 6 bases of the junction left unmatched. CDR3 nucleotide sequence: TGTGCCAGCAGCTTAATACTAGCGGTTAGCTCCTACAATGAGCAGTTCTTC. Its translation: CASSLILAVSSYNEQFF.

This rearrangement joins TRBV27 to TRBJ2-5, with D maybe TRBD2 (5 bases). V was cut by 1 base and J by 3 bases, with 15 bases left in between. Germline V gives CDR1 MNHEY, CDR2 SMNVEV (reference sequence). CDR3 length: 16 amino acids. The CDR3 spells CASSLFFGVSKETQYF. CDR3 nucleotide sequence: TGTGCCAGCAGTTTATTCTTCGGGGTTTCAAAAGAGACCCAGTACTTC.

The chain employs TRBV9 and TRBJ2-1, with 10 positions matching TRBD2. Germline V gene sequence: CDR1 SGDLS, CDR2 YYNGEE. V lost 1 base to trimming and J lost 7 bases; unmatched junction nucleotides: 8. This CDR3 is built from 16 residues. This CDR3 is CASSVNLAGVYNEQFF. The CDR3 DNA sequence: TGTGCCAGCAGCGTAAATCTAGCGGGAGTGTATAATGAGCAGTTCTTC. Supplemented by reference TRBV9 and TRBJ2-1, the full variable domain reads DSGVTQTPKHLITATGQRVTLRCSPRSGDLSVYWYQQSLDQGLQFLIQYYNGEERAKGNILERFSAQQFPDLHSELNLSSLELGDSALYFCASSVNLAGVYNEQFFGPGTRLTVL.

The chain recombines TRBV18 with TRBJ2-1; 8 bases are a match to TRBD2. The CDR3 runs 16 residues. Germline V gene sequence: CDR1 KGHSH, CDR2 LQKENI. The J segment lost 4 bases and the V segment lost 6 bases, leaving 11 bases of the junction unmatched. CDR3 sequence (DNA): TGTGCCAGCTCTCTAAGTTTAGCGGGATCATACAATGAGCAGTTCTTC. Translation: CASSLSLAGSYNEQFF.

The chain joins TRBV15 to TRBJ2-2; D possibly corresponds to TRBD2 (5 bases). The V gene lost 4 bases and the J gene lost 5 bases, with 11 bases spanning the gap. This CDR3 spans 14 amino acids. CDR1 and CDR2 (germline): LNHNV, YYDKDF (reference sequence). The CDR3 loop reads CATSMGSGTGELFF. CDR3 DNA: TGTGCCACCAGCATGGGGAGTGGAACCGGGGAGCTGTTTTTT.

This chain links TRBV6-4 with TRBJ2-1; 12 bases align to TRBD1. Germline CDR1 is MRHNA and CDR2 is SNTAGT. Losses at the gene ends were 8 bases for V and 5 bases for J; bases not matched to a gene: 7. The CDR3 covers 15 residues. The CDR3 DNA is TGTGCCAGCCAGGCCGGGACAGGGGGCCACAATGAGCAGTTCTTC. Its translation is CASQAGTGGHNEQFF.

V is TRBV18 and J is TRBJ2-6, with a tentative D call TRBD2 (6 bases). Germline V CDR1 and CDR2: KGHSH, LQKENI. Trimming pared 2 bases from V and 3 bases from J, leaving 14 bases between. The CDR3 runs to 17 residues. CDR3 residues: CASSPGGVGVGANVLTF. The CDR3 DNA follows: TGTGCCAGCTCACCAGGAGGGGTCGGTGTTGGGGCCAACGTCCTGACTTTC.

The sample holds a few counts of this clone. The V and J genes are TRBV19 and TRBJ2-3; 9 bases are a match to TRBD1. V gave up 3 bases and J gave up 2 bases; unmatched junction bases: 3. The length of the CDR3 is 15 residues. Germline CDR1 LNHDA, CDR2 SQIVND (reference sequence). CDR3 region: CASSIAQGATDTQYF. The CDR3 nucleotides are TGTGCCAGTAGTATTGCACAGGGGGCCACAGATACGCAGTATTTT.

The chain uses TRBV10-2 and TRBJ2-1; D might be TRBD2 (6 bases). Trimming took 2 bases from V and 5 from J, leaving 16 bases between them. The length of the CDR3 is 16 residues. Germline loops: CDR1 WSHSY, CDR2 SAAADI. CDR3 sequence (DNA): TGCGCCAGCAGTGAGGATAGGGAGGATCCCAACAATGAGCAGTTCTTC. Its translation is CASSEDREDPNNEQFF.

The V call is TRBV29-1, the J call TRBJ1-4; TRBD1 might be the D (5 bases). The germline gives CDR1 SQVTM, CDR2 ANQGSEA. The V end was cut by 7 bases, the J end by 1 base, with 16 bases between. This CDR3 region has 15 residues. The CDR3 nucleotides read TGCAGCGCCCAGGGTGGCACGGAAACTAATGAAAAACTGTTTTTT. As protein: CSAQGGTETNEKLFF.

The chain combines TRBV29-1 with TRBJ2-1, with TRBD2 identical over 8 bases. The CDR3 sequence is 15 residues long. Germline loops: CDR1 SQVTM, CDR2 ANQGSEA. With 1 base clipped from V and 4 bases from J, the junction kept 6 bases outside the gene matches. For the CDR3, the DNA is TGCAGCGTTGAAGGAGGGCGGGAGGCTTACAATGAGCAGTTCTTC. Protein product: CSVEGGREAYNEQFF.

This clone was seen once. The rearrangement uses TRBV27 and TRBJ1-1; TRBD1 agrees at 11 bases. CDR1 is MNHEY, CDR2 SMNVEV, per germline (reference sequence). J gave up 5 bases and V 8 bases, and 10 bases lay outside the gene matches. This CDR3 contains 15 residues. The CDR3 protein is CASVPLGTGGTEAFF. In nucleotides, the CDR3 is TGTGCCAGCGTACCTCTGGGGACAGGGGGTACTGAAGCTTTCTTT.